The present TCR beta chain was sequenced within a study of shared clonotypes between healthy human individuals. Study in general: Each donor's CD4 naive and CD4 memory cells filled three plates apiece, CD8 naive two, and CD8 memory one. Study outcomes and limitations: Estimated richness values were generally larger in naive subsets than in memory subsets. Among a few donors, approximately 5.4% of naive CD4 clonotypes were found in common. Generation probabilities were higher for clonotypes shared across all four sorted-subset donors than for unshared ones.

As to this clone: Its cognate antigen is unknown. Other DNA sequences from this sample encode an identical CDR3 as well.

Data came from immunoSEQ multiplex PCR; TCRdb stores just in-frame clones and leaves some out. The repertoire holds fewer than 1.8 million clones, approximately 98.5% seen once, with approximately 0.4% in the top ten. The CDR3 consists of 13 residues. Germline CDR1 and CDR2: GTSNPN and SVGIG (reference sequence). V shed 3 bases and J shed 4 bases, with 10 bases lying between them. The receptor's source is a man younger than 45 in good health. This chain joins TRBV30 and TRBJ1-5, with D perhaps TRBD1 (5 bases). Sequenced sample: naive CD4+ T cells sorted from blood. Regarding subset: CD45RA+ positively selected. The CDR3 DNA follows: TGTGCCTGGAGCGATGGGGGGAATCAGCCCCAGCATTTT. Encoded protein: CAWSDGGNQPQHF.